Presented here are 8 T cell receptor beta chains from one specimen sequenced in a study of blood T cell repertoires in COVID-19. The protocol was immunoSEQ multiplex PCR, while the TCRdb copy is restricted to in-frame clones and leaves out a portion. The sample includes more than 300,000 clones, around 83% of them seen just once. Sequencing input: PBMCs or T cells enriched from blood (not recorded which). The receptor source for this set is a woman between 45 and 65 years old who had recovered from COVID-19.

The chain employs TRBV5-5 and TRBJ2-7; D gene ambiguous. The germline V and J ends were trimmed by 0 bases and 6 bases, with 10 bases remaining between them. Looked up from germline, CDR1 is SGHKS and CDR2 is YYEKEE (reference sequence). The CDR3 sequence is 13 residues long. The CDR3 reads CASSLAGPTEQYF. The CDR3 nucleotides are TGTGCCAGCAGCTTGGCTGGGCCCACCGAGCAGTACTTC.

The chain links TRBV7-9 to TRBJ1-2; D is uncertain. The germline gives CDR1 SEHNR, CDR2 FQNEAQ (reference sequence). Trimming took 5 bases from V and 2 from J, leaving 21 bases between them. The CDR3 is made up of 17 amino acids. In DNA, the CDR3 is TGTGCCAGCAGCCCTATAGGATCTGGGAAGCGGAACTATGGCTACACCTTC. Translation gives CASSPIGSGKRNYGYTF.

The chain recombines TRBV18 with TRBJ2-5; TRBD1 agrees at 8 bases. This CDR3 contains 14 residues. The J segment lost 5 bases and the V segment lost 4 bases, leaving 6 bases of the junction unmatched. The germline V gene encodes CDR1 KGHSH and CDR2 LQKENI. The CDR3 protein is CASSQDRGYETQYF. The DNA of the CDR3 is TGTGCCAGCTCACAAGACAGGGGATACGAGACCCAGTACTTC.

The J gene is TRBJ2-1, the V gene TRBV24-1, with 15 bases aligning to TRBD2. The V and J ends lost 7 bases and 0 bases, in that order; junction bases with no gene match: 12. The CDR3 has 20 residues. Germline values: CDR1 KGHDR, CDR2 SFDVKD. The CDR3 nucleotides are TGTGCCACCAGAGACTTTGGGACTAGCGGGAGGCCGAGCTCCTACAATGAGCAGTTCTTC. Amino acid sequence: CATRDFGTSGRPSSYNEQFF.

This rearrangement joins TRBV19 to TRBJ1-1; weak D call: TRBD1 (6 bases). The CDR3 contains 15 residues. Germline V gene sequence: CDR1 LNHDA, CDR2 SQIVND (reference sequence). V lost 6 bases and J lost 3, with 17 bases in between. CDR3 sequence reads: CASSNRVISHTEAFF. The CDR3 DNA follows: TGTGCCAGTAGCAACAGGGTTATAAGTCACACTGAAGCTTTCTTT.

The rearrangement joins TRBV11-2 to TRBJ2-7; a weak D match, TRBD2 (6 bases). Trimming stripped 5 bases from V and 3 bases from J, with 14 bases between. Germline assignment: CDR1 SGHAT and CDR2 FQNNGV. The CDR3 sequence is 14 residues long. This chain's CDR3 is CASSHRDGSYEQYF. CDR3 DNA: TGTGCCAGCAGCCATCGGGACGGGAGCTACGAGCAGTACTTC.

The rearrangement joins TRBV7-9 to TRBJ1-2, with TRBD1 matching over 9 bases. CDR1 is SEHNR and CDR2 is FQNEAQ in the germline V gene (reference sequence). The trim removed 5 bases at V and 1 base at J, leaving 2 bases unmatched. This CDR3 is 14 amino acids long. The CDR3 region is CASSGQGNNYGYTF. Written as DNA, the CDR3 is TGTGCCAGCAGCGGACAGGGGAATAACTATGGCTACACCTTC. Looking up the rest from reference TRBV7-9 and TRBJ1-2 gives the full variable domain: DTGVSQNPRHKITKRGQNVTFRCDPISEHNRLYWYRQTLGQGPEFLTYFQNEAQLEKSRLLSDRFSAERPKGSFSTLEIQRTEQGDSAMYLCASSGQGNNYGYTFGSGTRLTVV.

The chain links TRBV9 to TRBJ1-1; D possibly corresponds to TRBD1 (6 bases). There are 18 residues in the CDR3. Germline V lookup: CDR1 SGDLS, CDR2 YYNGEE. V dropped 3 bases and J dropped 0 bases, with 21 bases sitting between them. For the CDR3, the DNA is TGTGCCAGCAGCGGGAGTCTCATGGCAGGGGATATGAACACTGAAGCTTTCTTT. It encodes CASSGSLMAGDMNTEAFF. Drawing the rest from reference TRBV9 and TRBJ1-1, the complete variable domain is DSGVTQTPKHLITATGQRVTLRCSPRSGDLSVYWYQQSLDQGLQFLIQYYNGEERAKGNILERFSAQQFPDLHSELNLSSLELGDSALYFCASSGSLMAGDMNTEAFFGQGTRLTVV.